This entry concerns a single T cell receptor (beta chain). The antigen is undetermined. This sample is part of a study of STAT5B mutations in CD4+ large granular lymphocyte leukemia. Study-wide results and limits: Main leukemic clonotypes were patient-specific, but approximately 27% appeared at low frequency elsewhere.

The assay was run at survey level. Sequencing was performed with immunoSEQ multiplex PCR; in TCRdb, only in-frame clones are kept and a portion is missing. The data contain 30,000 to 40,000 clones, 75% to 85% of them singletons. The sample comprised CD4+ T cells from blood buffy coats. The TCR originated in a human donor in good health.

In nucleotides, the CDR3 is TGTGCCAGCAGCCCCCGGACTAGCGGGGGGGCCGACACCGGGGAGCTGTTTTTT. This codes for CASSPRTSGGADTGELFF. The V and J genes are TRBV7-8 and TRBJ2-2, with 15 bases fitting TRBD2. The CDR3 is made up of 18 amino acids. CDR1 and CDR2 (germline): SGHVS, FQNEAQ. V trimming: 5 bases; J trimming: 3 bases; junction bases outside the gene matches: 7.